The clone carrying this T cell receptor (beta chain) has ten or more counts. Its antigen is not identified. This specimen comes from a study of blood T cells in healthy people across ages. The study, taken as a whole, reports: Conclusively comparing naive with antigen-experienced cells was impossible with unsorted PBMCs. Relative to aged donors, long-lived donors carried more naive CD4+ cells and displayed higher diversity. The diversity estimates, figures obtained from one million T cells, were considered underestimates.

V was trimmed by 7 bases and J by 7 bases, leaving 16 bases between them. There are 13 residues in the CDR3. Germline loops: CDR1 SEHNR, CDR2 FQNEAQ (reference sequence). Peripheral blood from each donor was collected in a volume of approximately 10 milliliters. Combining a sample-barcoded 5' primer with a J-beta primer mix, a second PCR ran for about 7 to 12 cycles. TCRdb re-called the 5' RACE reads through MiXCR, storing one row per CDR3 protein. This table holds about 1 million distinct CDR3 sequences, 40% to 55% found once. V is TRBV7-9 and J is TRBJ1-2; D unresolved. Sequenced input: blood. The sequence was collected from a woman in her fifties or sixties in good health. CDR3: CASNYGGNGGYTF. Here the CDR3 DNA reads TGTGCCAGCAACTACGGAGGGAACGGTGGCTACACCTTC. The complete variable domain, with remaining parts taken from reference TRBV7-9 and TRBJ1-2, reads DTGVSQNPRHKITKRGQNVTFRCDPISEHNRLYWYRQTLGQGPEFLTYFQNEAQLEKSRLLSDRFSAERPKGSFSTLEIQRTEQGDSAMYLCASNYGGNGGYTFGSGTRLTVV.